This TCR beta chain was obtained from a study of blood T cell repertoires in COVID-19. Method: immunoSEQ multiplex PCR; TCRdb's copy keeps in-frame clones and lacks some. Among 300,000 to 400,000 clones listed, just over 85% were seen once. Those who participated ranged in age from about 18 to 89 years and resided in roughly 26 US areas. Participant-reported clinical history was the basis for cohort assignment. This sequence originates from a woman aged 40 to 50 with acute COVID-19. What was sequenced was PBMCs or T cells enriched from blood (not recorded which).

For the CDR3, the DNA is TGTGCCAGCAGCGACAGGGCCGAAGCTTTCTTT. Protein: CASSDRAEAFF. The genes are TRBV12-3 or TRBV12-4 and TRBJ1-1, with 7 bases identical to TRBD1. The CDR3 loop spans 11 amino acids. V lost 6 bases to trimming and J lost 8 bases; unmatched junction nucleotides: 3.